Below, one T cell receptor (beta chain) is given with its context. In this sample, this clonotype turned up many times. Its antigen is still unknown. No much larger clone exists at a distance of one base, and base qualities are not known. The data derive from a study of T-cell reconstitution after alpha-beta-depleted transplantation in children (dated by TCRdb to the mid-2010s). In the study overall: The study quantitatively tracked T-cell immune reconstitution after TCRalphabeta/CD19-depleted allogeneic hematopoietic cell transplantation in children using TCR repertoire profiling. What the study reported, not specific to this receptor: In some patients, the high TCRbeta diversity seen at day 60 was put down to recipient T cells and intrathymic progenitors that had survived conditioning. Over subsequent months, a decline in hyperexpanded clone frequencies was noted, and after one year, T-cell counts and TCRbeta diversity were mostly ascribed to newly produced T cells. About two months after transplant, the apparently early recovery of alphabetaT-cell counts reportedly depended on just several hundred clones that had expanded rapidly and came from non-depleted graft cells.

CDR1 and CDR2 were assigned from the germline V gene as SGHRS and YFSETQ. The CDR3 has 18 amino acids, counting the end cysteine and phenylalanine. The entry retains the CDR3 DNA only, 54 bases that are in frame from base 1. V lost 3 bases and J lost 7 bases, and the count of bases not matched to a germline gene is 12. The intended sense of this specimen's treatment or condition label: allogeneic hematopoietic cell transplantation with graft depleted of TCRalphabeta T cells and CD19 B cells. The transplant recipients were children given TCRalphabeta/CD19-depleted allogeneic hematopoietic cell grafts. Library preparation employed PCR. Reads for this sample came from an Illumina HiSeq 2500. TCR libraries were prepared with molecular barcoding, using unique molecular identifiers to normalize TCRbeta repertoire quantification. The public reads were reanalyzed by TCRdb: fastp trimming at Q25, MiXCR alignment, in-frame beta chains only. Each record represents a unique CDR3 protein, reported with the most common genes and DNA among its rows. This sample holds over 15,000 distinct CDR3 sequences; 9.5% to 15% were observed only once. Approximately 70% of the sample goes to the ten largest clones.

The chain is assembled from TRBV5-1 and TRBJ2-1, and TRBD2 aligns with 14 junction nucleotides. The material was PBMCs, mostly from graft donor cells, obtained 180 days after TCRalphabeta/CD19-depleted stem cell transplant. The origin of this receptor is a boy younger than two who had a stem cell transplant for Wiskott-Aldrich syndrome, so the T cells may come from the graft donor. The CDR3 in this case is CASSSPRLAGGPLNEQFF. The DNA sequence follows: TGCGCCAGCAGCTCGCCCAGACTAGCGGGAGGGCCTTTGAATGAGCAGTTCTTC.